This paragraph reports one T cell receptor beta chain. The data originate from a study of OX40 agonist ivuxolimab in advanced cancers. Study-level information: It was permissible to have had prior anti-PD-1, anti-PD-L1 or anti-CTLA-4 therapy, and around 40% had some.

The CDR3 is 16 amino acids. Germline V gives CDR1 MNHEY, CDR2 SMNVEV (reference sequence). V gave up 3 bases and J gave up 5 bases, with 17 bases separating them. Sequenced by immunoSEQ multiplex PCR; TCRdb stores in-frame clones only, minus some. The sample gives 60,000 to 65,000 clones, 80% to 95% of which show up once; roughly 25% is in the top ten. The sample was CD4+ or CD8+ T cells sorted from blood, taken in a trial of the OX40 agonist ivuxolimab. The chain uses TRBV27 and TRBJ2-1; D tentatively reads TRBD1 or TRBD2 (5 bases each). This clonotype was sampled from an adult with an advanced solid tumor such as melanoma, head and neck, liver or kidney cancer. The CDR3 sequence is CASSLGGGPLNNEQFF. CDR3 nucleotide sequence: TGTGCCAGCAGTTTGGGTGGGGGACCACTAAACAATGAGCAGTTCTTC.